This is a list of T cell receptor beta chains from one sample in a study of a mutant IDH1 vaccine in newly diagnosed glioma. The method was immunoSEQ multiplex PCR; TCRdb's version includes in-frame clones alone and lacks a portion of them. The sample holds some 59,000 clones, roughly 90% seen once. These TCRs are of unknown antigen specificity. Material: PBMCs, obtained from a glioma patient whose treatment included an IDH1 peptide vaccine. The receptors derive from a man in his forties with glioma. Each CDR3 is given with its conserved first and last residue. Fields, in order: V gene, clone size, J gene, D gene, CDR3 length, CDR3 protein, CDR3 DNA. A D gene is named only where the DNA matches it firmly. Some rows have no size entry. The others give once, few or many, or a class for an expanded clone.

v_gene: TRBV7-3; abundance: .; j_gene: TRBJ1-1; d_gene: TRBD1; len: 13; CDR3aa: CASSSRGDTEAFF; CDR3nt: TGTGCCAGCAGCTCCAGGGGGGACACTGAAGCTTTCTTT
v_gene: TRBV10-1; abundance: .; j_gene: TRBJ1-1; d_gene: .; len: 13; CDR3aa: CASSLKANTEAFF; CDR3nt: TGCGCCAGCAGTCTGAAGGCGAACACTGAAGCTTTCTTT
v_gene: TRBV6-1; abundance: .; j_gene: TRBJ1-2; d_gene: .; len: 19; CDR3aa: CASSEAVWSYRDANYGYTF; CDR3nt: TGTGCCAGCAGTGAAGCGGTGTGGTCCTACAGAGATGCTAACTATGGCTACACCTTC
v_gene: TRBV19; abundance: few; j_gene: TRBJ2-1; d_gene: TRBD1; len: 15; CDR3aa: CASSTRQGGTNEQFF; CDR3nt: TGTGCCAGTAGTACCAGACAGGGGGGTACAAATGAGCAGTTCTTC
v_gene: TRBV2; abundance: .; j_gene: TRBJ1-1; d_gene: TRBD1; len: 14; CDR3aa: CASRDREVQTEAFF; CDR3nt: TGTGCCAGTAGGGACAGGGAAGTTCAGACTGAAGCTTTCTTT
v_gene: TRBV7-9; abundance: .; j_gene: TRBJ2-2; d_gene: .; len: 16; CDR3aa: CASSLVGASVTGELFF; CDR3nt: TGTGCCAGCAGCTTAGTAGGGGCGAGTGTTACCGGGGAGCTGTTTTTT
v_gene: TRBV5-4; abundance: .; j_gene: TRBJ2-4; d_gene: TRBD2; len: 14; CDR3aa: CASSPGTSPHIQYF; CDR3nt: TGTGCCAGCAGCCCAGGGACTAGCCCGCACATTCAGTACTTC
v_gene: TRBV2; abundance: .; j_gene: TRBJ1-5; d_gene: .; len: 16; CDR3aa: CASRKGGSGSNQPQHF; CDR3nt: TGTGCCAGCAGAAAGGGAGGGAGCGGGAGCAATCAGCCCCAGCATTTT
v_gene: TRBV7-9; abundance: .; j_gene: TRBJ2-3; d_gene: TRBD2; len: 16; CDR3aa: CASSSLRGAHTDTQYF; CDR3nt: TGTGCCAGCAGCTCCTTGCGGGGGGCCCACACAGATACGCAGTATTTT
v_gene: TRBV29-1; abundance: once; j_gene: TRBJ1-1; d_gene: .; len: 13; CDR3aa: CSAWQVGGTEAFF; CDR3nt: TGCAGCGCTTGGCAGGTAGGGGGCACTGAAGCTTTCTTT
v_gene: TRBV5-8; abundance: .; j_gene: TRBJ2-1; d_gene: TRBD2; len: 15; CDR3aa: CASSFGLAGGNEQFF; CDR3nt: TGTGCCAGCAGCTTCGGACTAGCGGGAGGGAATGAGCAGTTCTTC
v_gene: TRBV2; abundance: .; j_gene: TRBJ2-5; d_gene: .; len: 15; CDR3aa: CASRARIAEEETQYF; CDR3nt: TGTGCCAGCAGGGCTCGAATAGCGGAAGAAGAGACCCAGTACTTC
v_gene: TRBV10-1; abundance: .; j_gene: TRBJ2-3; d_gene: .; len: 13; CDR3aa: CASSDRHTDTQYF; CDR3nt: TGCGCCAGCAGTGATCGGCACACAGATACGCAGTATTTT
v_gene: TRBV6-4; abundance: .; j_gene: TRBJ2-3; d_gene: TRBD2; len: 18; CDR3aa: CASSDPVGGTHFTDTQYF; CDR3nt: TGTGCCAGCAGTGACCCGGTGGGAGGGACCCATTTCACAGATACGCAGTATTTT
v_gene: TRBV6-5; abundance: once; j_gene: TRBJ2-1; d_gene: .; len: 15; CDR3aa: CASSLFGEDYNEQFF; CDR3nt: TGTGCCAGCAGTCTGTTCGGGGAGGACTACAATGAGCAGTTCTTC
v_gene: TRBV29-1; abundance: few; j_gene: TRBJ2-1; d_gene: .; len: 16; CDR3aa: CSVEGGQDWGYNEQFF; CDR3nt: TGCAGCGTTGAAGGGGGGCAGGATTGGGGTTACAATGAGCAGTTCTTC
v_gene: TRBV9; abundance: .; j_gene: TRBJ2-7; d_gene: .; len: 13; CDR3aa: CASSGGTQLEQYF; CDR3nt: TGTGCCAGCAGCGGGGGGACCCAGCTCGAGCAGTACTTC
v_gene: TRBV6-5; abundance: .; j_gene: TRBJ1-2; d_gene: .; len: 16; CDR3aa: CASSSLTGGANYGYTF; CDR3nt: TGTGCCAGCAGTTCCCTTACGGGGGGGGCAAACTATGGCTACACCTTC
v_gene: TRBV19; abundance: .; j_gene: TRBJ2-1; d_gene: TRBD1; len: 14; CDR3aa: CASSTGSSYNEQFF; CDR3nt: TGTGCCAGTTCGACAGGGAGCTCCTACAATGAGCAGTTCTTC
v_gene: TRBV27; abundance: once; j_gene: TRBJ2-7; d_gene: TRBD1; len: 13; CDR3aa: CASSGDSFYEQYF; CDR3nt: TGTGCCAGCAGTGGGGACAGTTTTTACGAGCAGTACTTC
v_gene: TRBV18; abundance: .; j_gene: TRBJ1-5; d_gene: .; len: 15; CDR3aa: CASSIGGGGSQPQHF; CDR3nt: TGTGCCAGCTCAATCGGCGGGGGAGGAAGTCAGCCCCAGCATTTT
v_gene: TRBV2; abundance: .; j_gene: TRBJ1-6; d_gene: TRBD1; len: 16; CDR3aa: CASSGIGTGENSPLHF; CDR3nt: TGTGCCAGCAGTGGTATCGGGACAGGGGAGAATTCACCCCTCCACTTT
v_gene: TRBV4-3; abundance: .; j_gene: TRBJ2-1; d_gene: .; len: 15; CDR3aa: CASSQDRQGYNEQFF; CDR3nt: TGCGCCAGCAGCCAAGATCGGCAGGGCTACAATGAGCAGTTCTTC
v_gene: TRBV2; abundance: .; j_gene: TRBJ2-1; d_gene: .; len: 15; CDR3aa: CASRYTMGSYNEQFF; CDR3nt: TGTGCCAGCAGGTACACCATGGGCTCCTACAATGAGCAGTTCTTC
v_gene: TRBV11-3; abundance: .; j_gene: TRBJ2-1; d_gene: .; len: 14; CDR3aa: CASSLNLEGDEQFF; CDR3nt: TGTGCCAGCAGCTTAAACCTCGAGGGCGATGAGCAGTTCTTC
v_gene: TRBV7-9; abundance: .; j_gene: TRBJ2-7; d_gene: .; len: 14; CDR3aa: CASSLERGPYEQYF; CDR3nt: TGTGCCAGCAGCTTAGAAAGGGGCCCCTACGAGCAGTACTTC
v_gene: TRBV29-1; abundance: .; j_gene: TRBJ2-3; d_gene: .; len: 11; CDR3aa: CSVQRADTQYF; CDR3nt: TGCAGCGTTCAGCGGGCAGATACGCAGTATTTT
v_gene: TRBV29-1; abundance: .; j_gene: TRBJ1-5; d_gene: .; len: 12; CDR3aa: CSVGDSNQPQHF; CDR3nt: TGCAGCGTTGGGGACAGCAATCAGCCCCAGCATTTT
v_gene: TRBV6-1; abundance: .; j_gene: TRBJ2-3; d_gene: .; len: 14; CDR3aa: CASSEARGTKTQYF; CDR3nt: TGTGCCAGCAGTGAAGCACGGGGGACAAAGACGCAGTATTTT
v_gene: TRBV5-6; abundance: .; j_gene: TRBJ1-5; d_gene: .; len: 15; CDR3aa: CASSYRDPGGQPQHF; CDR3nt: TGTGCCAGCAGCTATAGGGACCCGGGGGGTCAGCCCCAGCATTTT
v_gene: TRBV18; abundance: .; j_gene: TRBJ2-2; d_gene: .; len: 14; CDR3aa: CASSPDRNTGELFF; CDR3nt: TGTGCCAGCTCACCTGACAGGAACACCGGGGAGCTGTTTTTT
v_gene: TRBV5-8; abundance: .; j_gene: TRBJ2-7; d_gene: TRBD2; len: 15; CDR3aa: CASSSRGRGRNEQYF; CDR3nt: TGTGCCAGCAGCTCGCGTGGGAGGGGAAGAAACGAGCAGTACTTC
v_gene: TRBV11-2; abundance: .; j_gene: TRBJ2-3; d_gene: .; len: 14; CDR3aa: CASSPAEWADTQYF; CDR3nt: TGTGCCAGCAGCCCCGCGGAGTGGGCAGATACGCAGTATTTT
v_gene: TRBV10-3; abundance: few; j_gene: TRBJ2-1; d_gene: TRBD1; len: 15; CDR3aa: CAISAGTDGYNEQFF; CDR3nt: TGTGCCATCAGCGCCGGGACAGACGGATACAATGAGCAGTTCTTC
v_gene: TRBV28; abundance: .; j_gene: TRBJ1-1; d_gene: .; len: 14; CDR3aa: CASSQVGRAIEAFF; CDR3nt: TGTGCCAGCAGTCAAGTCGGCAGGGCGATAGAAGCTTTCTTT
v_gene: TRBV28; abundance: .; j_gene: TRBJ1-4; d_gene: TRBD1; len: 15; CDR3aa: CASSPRGQGYEKLFF; CDR3nt: TGTGCCAGCAGTCCCCGGGGACAGGGGTATGAAAAACTGTTTTTT
v_gene: TRBV27; abundance: few; j_gene: TRBJ2-3; d_gene: .; len: 15; CDR3aa: CASRSLASGTDTQYF; CDR3nt: TGTGCCAGCAGGAGTCTAGCGTCAGGCACAGATACGCAGTATTTT
v_gene: TRBV9; abundance: .; j_gene: TRBJ2-7; d_gene: .; len: 14; CDR3aa: CASSVGRGWDEQYF; CDR3nt: TGTGCCAGCAGCGTCGGACGGGGATGGGACGAGCAGTACTTC
v_gene: TRBV19; abundance: once; j_gene: TRBJ2-6; d_gene: .; len: 16; CDR3aa: CASRASKFSGANVLTF; CDR3nt: TGTGCCAGTAGGGCTTCTAAGTTCTCTGGGGCCAACGTCCTGACTTTC
v_gene: TRBV10-3; abundance: .; j_gene: TRBJ2-7; d_gene: .; len: 16; CDR3aa: CAISEAKGKRAYEQYF; CDR3nt: TGTGCCATCAGTGAGGCCAAGGGCAAGCGGGCCTACGAGCAGTACTTC
v_gene: TRBV13; abundance: once; j_gene: TRBJ2-3; d_gene: .; len: 15; CDR3aa: CATIPGLSAPDTQYF; CDR3nt: TGTGCCACTATTCCGGGACTTTCTGCACCAGATACGCAGTATTTT
v_gene: TRBV5-4; abundance: few; j_gene: TRBJ1-2; d_gene: .; len: 14; CDR3aa: CASSLSHTGYGYTF; CDR3nt: TGTGCCAGCAGCTTGTCTCATACGGGATATGGCTACACCTTC
v_gene: TRBV4-1; abundance: .; j_gene: TRBJ2-1; d_gene: TRBD2; len: 17; CDR3aa: CASSPRGAGGPNNEQFF; CDR3nt: TGCGCCAGCAGCCCCCGGGGAGCGGGGGGGCCCAACAATGAGCAGTTCTTC
v_gene: TRBV19; abundance: .; j_gene: TRBJ2-5; d_gene: .; len: 14; CDR3aa: CASSIAGPGHLQYF; CDR3nt: TGTGCCAGTAGTATAGCGGGCCCGGGCCACCTCCAGTACTTC
v_gene: TRBV29-1; abundance: .; j_gene: TRBJ1-5; d_gene: TRBD1; len: 13; CDR3aa: CSVATGGSQPQHF; CDR3nt: TGCAGCGTTGCAACAGGGGGCAGTCAGCCCCAGCATTTT
v_gene: TRBV29-1; abundance: once; j_gene: TRBJ1-5; d_gene: .; len: 13; CDR3aa: CSVGVNGDQPQHF; CDR3nt: TGCAGCGTTGGGGTAAATGGGGATCAGCCCCAGCATTTT
v_gene: TRBV9; abundance: .; j_gene: TRBJ2-1; d_gene: .; len: 18; CDR3aa: CASSVAPTGGGSRNEQFF; CDR3nt: TGTGCCAGCAGCGTAGCGCCAACCGGGGGTGGGTCTAGGAATGAGCAGTTCTTC
v_gene: TRBV5-6; abundance: few; j_gene: TRBJ1-2; d_gene: TRBD1; len: 16; CDR3aa: CASSLVGQGYRRGYTF; CDR3nt: TGTGCCAGCAGCTTGGTGGGACAGGGGTATCGGAGAGGCTACACCTTC
v_gene: TRBV5-4; abundance: .; j_gene: TRBJ2-5; d_gene: .; len: 14; CDR3aa: CASSSPGSTQTQYF; CDR3nt: TGTGCCAGCAGCTCACCTGGGTCGACCCAGACCCAGTACTTC
v_gene: TRBV6-1; abundance: .; j_gene: TRBJ1-2; d_gene: .; len: 14; CDR3aa: CASSETDESYGYTF; CDR3nt: TGTGCCAGCAGTGAGACAGATGAATCCTATGGCTACACCTTC
v_gene: TRBV4-3; abundance: once; j_gene: TRBJ2-1; d_gene: .; len: 17; CDR3aa: CASSTRRGLRAHNEQFF; CDR3nt: TGCGCCAGCAGCACCCGCCGGGGGCTACGGGCTCACAATGAGCAGTTCTTC